Following are 2 T cell receptor beta chains from one sample sequenced in a study of blood T cell repertoires in COVID-19. Data came from immunoSEQ multiplex PCR; TCRdb stores just in-frame clones and leaves some out. This sample has about 190,000 clones; about 80% occur once, and the top ten carry 6.9%. Sequenced material: peripheral blood. The receptors derive from a man aged 55 to 70 with acute or convalescent COVID-19.

This chain connects TRBV18 to TRBJ2-3, with TRBD1 matching over 7 bases. Germline values: CDR1 KGHSH, CDR2 LQKENI. CDR3 size: 15 residues. The trim removed 3 bases at V and 0 bases at J, leaving 3 bases unmatched. The CDR3 coding sequence is TGTGCCAGCTCACCTTCGACAGGGAGCACAGATACGCAGTATTTT. This codes for CASSPSTGSTDTQYF.

The chain couples TRBV6-6 to TRBJ2-7; TRBD2 aligns across 7 bases. Germline V gene sequence: CDR1 MNHNY, CDR2 SVGAGI (reference sequence). This CDR3 is built from 13 residues. J gave up 4 bases and V 3 bases, and 3 bases lay outside the gene matches. Here the CDR3 DNA reads TGTGCCAGCAGTTATGATAGCGGGTACGAGCAGTACTTC. It codes for CASSYDSGYEQYF.